This TCR beta chain stems from a study of T cell responses to AZD1222 COVID-19 vaccine. This clone turned up a few times. Repertoires were generated with immunoSEQ multiplex PCR, while TCRdb's copy carries only in-frame clones and drops some. The table shows around 200,000 clones, with approximately 90% occurring only once. Trimming stripped 0 bases from V and 7 bases from J, with 15 bases between. This CDR3 is 15 amino acids long. Germline CDR1 reads MNHEY; CDR2 reads SVGEGT. The receptor's source is an adult in good health. The material sequenced was peripheral blood, taken on day 0 of AZD1222 vaccination. The chain recombines TRBV6-2 or TRBV6-3 with TRBJ1-1, with D unclear. CDR3 DNA sequence: TGTGCCAGCAGTTACTCGGGGATCCCCTTGGGTGAAGCTTTCTTT. This codes for CASSYSGIPLGEAFF.